This T cell receptor beta chain was recovered during a study of blood T cell repertoires in COVID-19. Study-level background: Donors in the United States, Italy and Spain gave samples during acute or convalescent COVID-19. Sample material is recorded as cDNA or gDNA derived from T cells, B-cell-depleted T cells, or PBMCs.

Patients of the Seattle cohort, enrolled during active infection, were followed longitudinally. CDR1 and CDR2 from the germline V gene are MNHNY and SVGAGI (reference sequence). This CDR3 comprises 15 residues. Trimming took 2 bases from V and 5 from J, leaving 12 bases between them. In the authors' workflow: Using reference gene primer amplification, nucleated cell counts were estimated. Profiled with immunoSEQ multiplex PCR; TCRdb holds only in-frame clones, not every one. D and trimming were read from the DNA, whereas the V and J calls and clone size are those reported in that table. The sample has some 230,000 clones; approximately 78% are singletons.

This receptor was identified in a woman older than 75 with COVID-19, enrolled during active disease. The rearrangement joins TRBV6-6 to TRBJ1-4; tentative D call: TRBD1 (5 bases). Sequencing was done on a sample of peripheral blood. CDR3 bases: TGTGCCAGCAGTTACCCTCAGGGCTTAAATGAAAAACTGTTTTTT. Its translation: CASSYPQGLNEKLFF.